This T cell receptor beta chain was profiled in a study of blood T cell repertoires in COVID-19. Assay used: immunoSEQ multiplex PCR; TCRdb lists only in-frame clones, some missing. The sample consists of some 180,000 clones, about 84% of them appearing once. Germline-derived CDR1 and CDR2 are SEHNR and FQNEAQ (reference sequence). The CDR3 length is 17 residues. V lost 3 bases, J lost 6 bases, and 11 bases stayed unmatched. Sample: peripheral blood. The chain is built from TRBV7-9 and TRBJ2-7; 13 nucleotides match TRBD2. This clonotype was obtained from a human donor in a cohort sampled during active COVID-19. Written as DNA, the CDR3 is TGTGCCAGCAGCTTCCGACTAGCGGGGGGCGCTGAAACCGAGCAGTACTTC. Translated, it gives CASSFRLAGGAETEQYF.